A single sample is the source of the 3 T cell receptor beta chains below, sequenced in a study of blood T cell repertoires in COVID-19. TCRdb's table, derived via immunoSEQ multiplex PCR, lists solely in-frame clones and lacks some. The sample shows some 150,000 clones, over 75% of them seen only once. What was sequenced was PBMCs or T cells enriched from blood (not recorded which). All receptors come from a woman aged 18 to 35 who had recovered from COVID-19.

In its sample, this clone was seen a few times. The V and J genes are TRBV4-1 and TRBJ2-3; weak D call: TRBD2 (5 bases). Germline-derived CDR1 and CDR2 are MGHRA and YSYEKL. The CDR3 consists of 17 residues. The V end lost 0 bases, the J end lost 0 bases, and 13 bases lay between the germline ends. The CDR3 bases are TGCGCCAGCAGCCAAGATCGGCAGCGGACTAGCACAGATACGCAGTATTTT. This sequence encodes CASSQDRQRTSTDTQYF.

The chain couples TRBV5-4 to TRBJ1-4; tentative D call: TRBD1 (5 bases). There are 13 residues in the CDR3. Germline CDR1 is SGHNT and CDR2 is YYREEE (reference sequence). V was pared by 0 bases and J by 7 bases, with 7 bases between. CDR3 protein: CASSLGTFEKLFF. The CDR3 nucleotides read TGTGCCAGCAGCTTGGGGACATTTGAAAAACTGTTTTTT.

CDR3 coding DNA: TGTGCCAGCAGGCTAGCGGGAGGGCCGAGGGGCGCGCAGTACTTC. The encoded protein is CASRLAGGPRGAQYF. V gene TRBV27 combines with J gene TRBJ2-7; the match to TRBD2 covers 12 bases. This CDR3 contains 15 residues. Germline CDR1 is MNHEY and CDR2 is SMNVEV (reference sequence). V dropped 6 bases and J dropped 9; count of bases not matched to a gene: 12.